The 16 T cell receptor beta chains below come from one sample, sequenced in a study of cytomegalovirus exposure and HLA in healthy donors. The PCR ran on 60 Vbeta and 13 Jbeta primers. Generated by immunoSEQ multiplex PCR, the TCRdb table keeps only in-frame clones and is missing some. Among 160,000 or so clones, 80% were seen once, and the ten largest hold around 4.3%. The specimen sequenced was PBMCs. The receptors come from a man aged 30 to 39 in good health and CMV-seronegative.

The rearrangement links TRBV5-4 to TRBJ1-1; D possibly corresponds to TRBD1 (5 bases). The V end was cut by 1 base, the J end by 6 bases, with 10 bases between. The CDR3 extends over 13 amino acids. Germline V CDR1 and CDR2: SGHNT, YYREEE (reference sequence). CDR3 coding DNA: TGTGCCAGCAGCTTGACAGGTGGGGCTGAAGCTTTCTTT. Its translation is CASSLTGGAEAFF.

This chain links TRBV5-1 with TRBJ1-1; D is ambiguous. Germline values: CDR1 SGHRS, CDR2 YFSETQ. Trimming took off 3 bases at V and 8 bases at J, with 14 bases between the two ends. The CDR3 is 13 amino acids. CDR3 protein: CASSSGLFREAFF. The CDR3 DNA follows: TGCGCCAGCAGCTCCGGACTCTTTCGGGAAGCTTTCTTT. The full variable domain, completed using reference TRBV5-1 and TRBJ1-1, is KAGVTQTPRYLIKTRGQQVTLSCSPISGHRSVSWYQQTPGQGLQFLFEYFSETQRNKGNFPGRFSGRQFSNSRSEMNVSTLELGDSALYLCASSSGLFREAFFGQGTRLTVV.

The CDR3 coding sequence is TGTGCCAGCAGTGAAGGGGGAGGACCCGCCTACGGGGAACTGTTTTTT. Residues: CASSEGGGPAYGELFF. V is TRBV6-1 and J is TRBJ1-4, with D hard to call. This CDR3 region has 16 residues. Germline V gene sequence: CDR1 MNHNS, CDR2 SASEGT. V lost 1 base and J lost 12, with 21 bases in between.

The chain employs TRBV13 and TRBJ2-1; D uncertain. Germline V lookup: CDR1 PRHDT, CDR2 FYEKMQ (reference sequence). V lost 2 bases to trimming and J lost 5 bases, with 13 bases between them. CDR3 size: 15 residues. DNA of the CDR3: TGTGCCAGCAGCTTAAATCCCCTTATCGACAATGAGCAGTTCTTC. This codes for CASSLNPLIDNEQFF.

The chain combines TRBV27 with TRBJ2-7, with D maybe TRBD1 (5 bases). V lost 8 bases and J lost 0, with 11 bases in between. Germline V gene data show CDR1 as MNHEY and CDR2 as SMNVEV (reference sequence). The CDR3 contains 13 residues. CDR3 amino acids: CASCPGPSYEQYF. The CDR3 nucleotides read TGTGCCAGCTGTCCAGGGCCCTCCTACGAGCAGTACTTC.

The chain joins TRBV15 to TRBJ2-7; D gene unclear. V was pared by 0 bases and J by 6 bases, with 15 bases between. The CDR3 consists of 15 residues. Per the germline V gene, CDR1 is LNHNV and CDR2 is YYDKDF (reference sequence). The DNA for the CDR3 is TGTGCCACCAGCAGAGATGATGGCAGCGTCTCCGAGCAGTACTTC. Translating it yields CATSRDDGSVSEQYF.

This clone has a single count. V is TRBV7-8 and J is TRBJ2-6; a weak D match, TRBD2 (7 bases). Germline loops: CDR1 SGHVS, CDR2 FQNEAQ. The CDR3 totals 18 residues. The V end was cut by 5 bases, the J end by 0 bases, with 17 bases between. The CDR3 sequence is CASSPRRGRVSGANVLTF. The CDR3 region has the DNA TGTGCCAGCAGCCCCCGAAGGGGGAGGGTCTCTGGGGCCAACGTCCTGACTTTC.

The chain is built from TRBV28 and TRBJ1-2; TRBD1 matches at 7 bases. Trimming removed 5 bases from V and 4 bases from J; junction bases left unmatched: 19. The germline gives CDR1 MDHEN, CDR2 SYDVKM. The CDR3 runs to 18 residues. CDR3 in DNA: TGTGCCAGCAGTATGGACAGGCCACTAAGGTGGCCTTTCTATGGCTACACCTTC. This encodes CASSMDRPLRWPFYGYTF.

This clone was observed a handful of times. The V gene is TRBV18, the J gene TRBJ1-1; D unclear. CDR3 length: 12 amino acids. Germline lookup yields CDR1 KGHSH and CDR2 LQKENI. Deletions cut 6 bases from V and 10 bases from J, with 15 bases between. The chain's CDR3 is CASSPDNLGAFF. The CDR3 coding sequence is TGTGCCAGCTCCCCCGACAACTTGGGAGCTTTCTTT.

This chain joins TRBV5-4 and TRBJ1-1; maybe TRBD1 (6 bases). V shed 3 bases and J shed 0 bases, with 6 bases lying between them. The CDR3 is made up of 13 amino acids. Germline loops: CDR1 SGHNT, CDR2 YYREEE (reference sequence). The CDR3 sequence is CASSSGVNTEAFF. The CDR3 DNA follows: TGTGCCAGCAGCTCAGGGGTGAACACTGAAGCTTTCTTT.

The rearrangement uses TRBV18 and TRBJ2-7; D might be TRBD2 (5 bases). CDR3 length: 13 residues. V was pared by 3 bases and J by 6 bases, with 12 bases between. From germline, CDR1 is KGHSH and CDR2 LQKENI. The CDR3 DNA reads TGTGCCAGCTCACCCGGGGAAAGGGTCGAGCAGTACTTC. Translation gives CASSPGERVEQYF.

The chain recombines TRBV11-2 with TRBJ1-2; tentatively, D is TRBD1 (5 bases). The V end lost 1 base, the J end lost 5 bases, and 11 bases lay between the germline ends. The germline CDR1 and CDR2 sequences are SGHAT and FQNNGV. The CDR3 runs 14 residues. CDR3 sequence reads: CASSLGDRAYGYTF. The CDR3 DNA follows: TGTGCCAGCAGCTTAGGAGACAGAGCTTATGGCTACACCTTC.

The rearrangement uses TRBV7-3 and TRBJ2-1, with 9 positions matching TRBD2. The CDR3 covers 16 residues. CDR1 and CDR2 (germline): SGHTA, FQGTGA. J was trimmed by 1 base and V by 4 bases; bases with no gene match: 5. The CDR3 DNA follows: TGTGCCAGCAGCTCGTATAGCGGGGGTTCCTACAATGAGCAGTTCTTC. Translation: CASSSYSGGSYNEQFF.

This clone was found once. The chain links TRBV9 to TRBJ2-7; TRBD1 aligns across 9 bases. Unmatched junction bases numbered 3, after V lost 3 bases and J lost 2 bases. This CDR3 has 14 residues. Germline CDR1 and CDR2: SGDLS and YYNGEE. CDR3 in DNA: TGTGCCAGCAGCGAGCGGGACAGGGCCTACGAGCAGTACTTC. Translation gives CASSERDRAYEQYF.

CDR3 in DNA: TGTGCCAGCAGCCAAGGCGGCACTATGAACACTGAAGCTTTCTTT. Its protein product is CASSQGGTMNTEAFF. The chain recombines TRBV4-2 with TRBJ1-1, with D unclear. The V and J ends lost 1 base and 0 bases respectively, with 9 bases between them. CDR1 LGHNA and CDR2 YNFKEQ come from the germline V gene. This CDR3 region has 15 residues.

The chain joins TRBV7-3 to TRBJ2-2, with 9 bases identical to TRBD2. The CDR3 is made up of 14 amino acids. Trimming at V came to 5 bases and at J to 3 bases, leaving 1 base not matched to a gene. The germline CDR1 and CDR2 sequences are SGHTA and FQGTGA. This CDR3 is CASSGGGDTGELFF. The CDR3 coding sequence is TGTGCCAGCAGCGGCGGGGGGGACACCGGGGAGCTGTTTTTT.